Presented here are 17 T cell receptor beta chains from one specimen sequenced in a study of T cell repertoires in ileal Crohn's disease. Assay: immunoSEQ multiplex PCR; the TCRdb copy retains only in-frame clones and omits some. The sample shows some 15,000 clones, roughly 70% of them seen only once. The sequenced sample was ileal tissue. The receptor set was obtained from an adult with Crohn's disease.

The V and J genes are TRBV28 and TRBJ1-4; 7 positions match TRBD1. The CDR3 is 13 residues long. Looked up from germline, CDR1 is MDHEN and CDR2 is SYDVKM. J lost 8 bases, V lost 5 bases, and 5 bases had no gene match. The CDR3 region is CASSNQGQEKLFF. DNA of the CDR3: TGTGCCAGCAGTAACCAGGGACAGGAAAAACTGTTTTTT.

Remarks on this clone: Different DNA sequences within this sample yield the same CDR3. The V call is TRBV11-3, the J call TRBJ2-7; weak D call: TRBD2 (6 bases). The CDR3 extends over 14 amino acids. Looked up from germline, CDR1 is SGHNT and CDR2 is YENEEA. Trimming removed 3 bases from V and 6 bases from J, with 15 bases in between. The CDR3 region is CASSLGWQGGEQYF. The CDR3 nucleotides are TGTGCCAGCAGCTTGGGTTGGCAGGGAGGCGAGCAGTACTTC.

This clone appeared once. This chain connects TRBV9 to TRBJ2-7, with D possibly matching TRBD2 (7 bases). The germline CDR1 and CDR2 sequences are SGDLS and YYNGEE. V lost 2 bases, J lost 2 bases, and 14 bases lay in between. The CDR3 is 15 amino acids. The CDR3: CASSVGGRGTYEQYF. CDR3 sequence (DNA): TGTGCCAGCAGCGTTGGAGGGAGGGGGACCTACGAGCAGTACTTC. The full variable domain, rest sourced from reference TRBV9 and TRBJ2-7, is DSGVTQTPKHLITATGQRVTLRCSPRSGDLSVYWYQQSLDQGLQFLIQYYNGEERAKGNILERFSAQQFPDLHSELNLSSLELGDSALYFCASSVGGRGTYEQYFGPGTRLTVT.

This clone was observed a single time. This chain joins TRBV11-3 and TRBJ2-7, with D possibly matching TRBD1 (6 bases). V lost 4 bases, J lost 1 base, and 14 bases lay in between. Germline V gives CDR1 SGHNT, CDR2 YENEEA. The CDR3 loop spans 15 amino acids. The CDR3 DNA reads as TGTGCCAGCAGCTCCAGGACAGTTGGTTCCTACGAGCAGTACTTC. Amino acid sequence: CASSSRTVGSYEQYF.

J is TRBJ2-7 and V is TRBV5-1, with 9 bases that match TRBD1. V was pared by 4 bases and J by 2 bases, with 4 bases of the junction left unmatched. CDR3 length: 14 amino acids. Per germline, CDR1 SGHRS and CDR2 YFSETQ. CDR3 DNA: TGCGCCAGCAGCGGAGGGACAGGGCCCTACGAGCAGTACTTC. This encodes CASSGGTGPYEQYF.

V and J are TRBV2 and TRBJ2-7; 7 nucleotides agree with TRBD2. The J segment lost 0 bases and the V segment lost 6 bases, leaving 5 bases of the junction unmatched. CDR1 SNHLY and CDR2 FYNNEI come from the germline V gene. The CDR3 runs to 14 residues. CDR3 coding DNA: TGTGCCAGCAGCCGGACTAGGAGCTCCTACGAGCAGTACTTC. This gives the protein CASSRTRSSYEQYF.

The genes are TRBV4-1 and TRBJ2-5; TRBD2 matches at 7 bases. The CDR3 has 14 residues. With V trimmed by 0 bases and J by 7 bases, 5 bases remained unmatched. The V gene's germline CDR1 is MGHRA and CDR2 YSYEKL. CDR3 in amino acids: CASSQEVSGGTQYF. CDR3 nucleotides: TGCGCCAGCAGCCAAGAAGTTTCGGGAGGGACCCAGTACTTC.

The rearrangement links TRBV19 to TRBJ2-5; TRBD1 is a possible D gene (5 bases). Trimming cost V 5 bases and J 5 bases, with 18 bases left between them. Looked up from germline, CDR1 is LNHDA and CDR2 is SQIVND (reference sequence). The CDR3 consists of 15 residues. The CDR3 is CASSLAGLSQETQYF. DNA for the CDR3: TGTGCCAGTAGTTTGGCAGGGTTAAGTCAGGAGACCCAGTACTTC.

The chain employs TRBV7-9 and TRBJ2-1; TRBD2 might be the D (5 bases). The germline V gene has CDR1 SEHNR and CDR2 FQNEAQ (reference sequence). CDR3 length equals 11 residues. Between the trimmed V and J ends, which lost 5 bases and 8 bases, there was a span of 7 bases. In DNA, the CDR3 is TGTGCCAGCAGCCGGGGTGATGAGCAGTTCTTC. Amino acid sequence: CASSRGDEQFF.

The V and J genes are TRBV6-6 and TRBJ1-1, with no clear D. V was shortened by 2 bases and J by 1 base, with 5 bases between the two germline ends. Germline CDR1 is MNHNY and CDR2 is SVGAGI (reference sequence). The CDR3 loop spans 13 amino acids. The DNA for the CDR3 is TGTGCCAGCAGTTACACACCGAACACTGAAGCTTTCTTT. It codes for CASSYTPNTEAFF.

CDR3 loop: CASRQDANTGELFF. As DNA, the CDR3 is TGTGCCAGCAGACAGGACGCGAACACCGGGGAGCTGTTTTTT. This chain links TRBV27 with TRBJ2-2, with D maybe TRBD1 (5 bases). This CDR3 comprises 14 residues. Germline V gene sequence: CDR1 MNHEY, CDR2 SMNVEV (reference sequence). Trimming pared 6 bases from V and 0 bases from J, leaving 8 bases between.

In DNA form, the CDR3 reads TGTGCCAGCAGTTTATTACAGTACAATGAGCAGTTCTTC. This sequence encodes CASSLLQYNEQFF. The V call is TRBV28, the J call TRBJ2-1; D ambiguous. V was clipped by 1 base and J by 4 bases, with 5 bases between them. Germline-derived CDR1 and CDR2 are MDHEN and SYDVKM. The CDR3 is 13 residues long.

The chain joins TRBV6-5 to TRBJ1-5; the match to TRBD1 covers 8 bases. CDR1 is MNHEY and CDR2 is SVGAGI in the germline V gene. CDR3 length: 14 amino acids. The V and J ends lost 6 bases and 6 bases, in that order; junction bases with no gene match: 7. The DNA of the CDR3 is TGTGCCAGCAGCCCGGGACAGGAGGGTCAGCCCCAGCATTTT. Its protein is CASSPGQEGQPQHF.

The chain recombines TRBV2 with TRBJ2-5; D remains ambiguous. V was trimmed by 4 bases and J by 4 bases, leaving 7 bases between them. This CDR3 contains 12 residues. Germline V CDR1 and CDR2: SNHLY, FYNNEI. The CDR3 is CASSVTGETQYF. The CDR3 DNA is TGTGCCAGCAGTGTTACCGGAGAGACCCAGTACTTC.

CDR3 nucleotides: TGTGCCGGCACGCAGGGTAACTCTGGAAACACCATATATTTT. Its protein is CAGTQGNSGNTIYF. This chain links TRBV30 with TRBJ1-3; D possibly corresponds to TRBD1 (5 bases). This CDR3 contains 14 residues. Germline V lookup: CDR1 GTSNPN, CDR2 SVGIG (reference sequence). Trimming took 8 bases from V and 0 from J, leaving 14 bases between them. Filled out from reference TRBV30 and TRBJ1-3, the complete variable domain reads SQTIHQWPATLVQPVGSPLSLECTVEGTSNPNLYWYRQAAGRGLQLLFYSVGIGQISSEVPQNLSASRPQDRQFILSSKKLLLSDSGFYLCAGTQGNSGNTIYFGEGSWLTVV.

The chain couples TRBV5-1 to TRBJ2-1, with 12 bases fitting TRBD2. Germline CDR1 is SGHRS and CDR2 is YFSETQ. V was clipped by 4 bases and J by 7 bases; unmatched bases: 12. The CDR3 is 17 amino acids. The CDR3 nucleotides read TGCGCCAGCAGCGGGGGGGCCGGGACTAGCGGGCTTAATGAGCAGTTCTTC. Amino acid sequence: CASSGGAGTSGLNEQFF.

The V and J genes are TRBV5-1 and TRBJ2-3; D is undetermined. CDR3 length: 14 residues. Trimming pared 4 bases from V and 4 bases from J, leaving 13 bases between. Germline CDR1 and CDR2: SGHRS and YFSETQ. In DNA form, the CDR3 reads TGCGCCAGCAGCCTGAAACATGTTCCAGATACGCAGTATTTT. Translated, it gives CASSLKHVPDTQYF.